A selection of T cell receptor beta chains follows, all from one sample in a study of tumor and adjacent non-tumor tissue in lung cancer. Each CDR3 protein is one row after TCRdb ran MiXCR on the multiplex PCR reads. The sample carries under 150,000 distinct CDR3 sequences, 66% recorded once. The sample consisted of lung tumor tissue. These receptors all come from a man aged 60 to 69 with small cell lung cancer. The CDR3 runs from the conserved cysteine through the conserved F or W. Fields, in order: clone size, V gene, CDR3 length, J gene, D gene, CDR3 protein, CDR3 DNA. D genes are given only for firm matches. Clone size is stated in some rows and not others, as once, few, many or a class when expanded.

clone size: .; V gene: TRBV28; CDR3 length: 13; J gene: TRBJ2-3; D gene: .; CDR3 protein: CASSPPGLNTQYF; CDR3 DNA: TGTGCCAGCAGTCCCCCGGGCTTGAATACGCAGTATTTT
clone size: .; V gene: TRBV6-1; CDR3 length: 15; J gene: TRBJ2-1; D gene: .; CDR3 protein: CASSELQAAYNEQFF; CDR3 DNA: TGTGCCAGCAGTGAATTACAAGCGGCCTACAATGAGCAGTTCTTC
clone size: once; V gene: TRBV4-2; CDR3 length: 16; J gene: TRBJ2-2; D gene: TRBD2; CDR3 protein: CAISQVSGGPPGELFF; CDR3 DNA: TGTGCCATCAGCCAAGTATCGGGAGGGCCTCCCGGGGAGCTGTTTTTT
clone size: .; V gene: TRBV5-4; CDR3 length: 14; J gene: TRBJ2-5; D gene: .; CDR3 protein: CASRLVGAQEIQYF; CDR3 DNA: TGTGCCAGCAGGTTAGTGGGGGCCCAAGAGATCCAGTACTTC
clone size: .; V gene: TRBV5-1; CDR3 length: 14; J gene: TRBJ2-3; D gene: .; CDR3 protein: CASSLVTSTDTQYF; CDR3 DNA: TGCGCCAGCAGCTTGGTGACTAGCACAGATACGCAGTATTTT
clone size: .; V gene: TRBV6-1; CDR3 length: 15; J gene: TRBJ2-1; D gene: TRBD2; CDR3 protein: CANSISGISYNEQFF; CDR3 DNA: TGTGCCAACAGCATTAGCGGGATCTCCTACAATGAGCAGTTCTTC
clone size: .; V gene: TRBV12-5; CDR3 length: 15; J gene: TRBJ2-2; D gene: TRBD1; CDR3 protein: CASVRGTASTEELFF; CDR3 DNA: TGTGCTAGTGTTCGTGGGACAGCGAGCACCGAGGAGCTGTTTTTT
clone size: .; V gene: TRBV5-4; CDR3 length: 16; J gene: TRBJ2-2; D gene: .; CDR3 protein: CASSLAAGSRGGELFF; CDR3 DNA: TGTGCCAGCAGCTTGGCAGCCGGCTCCCGAGGAGGGGAGCTGTTTTTT
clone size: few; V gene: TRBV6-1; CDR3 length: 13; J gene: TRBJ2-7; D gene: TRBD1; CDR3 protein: CASTTGTLREQYF; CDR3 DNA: TGTGCCAGCACGACAGGGACCTTACGCGAGCAGTACTTC
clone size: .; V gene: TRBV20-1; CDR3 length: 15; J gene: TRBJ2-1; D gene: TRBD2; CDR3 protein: CNARRLAVGANEQFF; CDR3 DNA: TGCAATGCTAGGCGTCTAGCGGTGGGTGCTAATGAGCAGTTCTTC
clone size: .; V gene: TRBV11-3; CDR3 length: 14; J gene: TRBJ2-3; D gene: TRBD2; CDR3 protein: CFSSQREEWDTQDF; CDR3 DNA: TGTTTCAGCAGTCAGCGGGAGGAGTGGGATACGCAGGATTTT
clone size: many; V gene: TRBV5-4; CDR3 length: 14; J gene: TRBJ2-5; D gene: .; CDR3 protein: CASSTARGQETQYF; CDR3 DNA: TGTGCCAGCAGCACTGCACGGGGGCAAGAGACCCAGTACTTC
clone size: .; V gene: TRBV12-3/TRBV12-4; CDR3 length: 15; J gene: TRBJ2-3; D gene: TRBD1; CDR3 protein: CASSPGQGVGDAQYF; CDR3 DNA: TGTGCCAGTAGCCCTGGACAGGGCGTAGGAGATGCGCAGTATTTT
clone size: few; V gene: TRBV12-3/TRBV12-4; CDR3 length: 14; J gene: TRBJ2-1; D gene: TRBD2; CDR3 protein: CASSFGLAGRGQFF; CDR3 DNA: TGTGCCAGCAGTTTTGGACTAGCGGGCCGCGGGCAGTTCTTC
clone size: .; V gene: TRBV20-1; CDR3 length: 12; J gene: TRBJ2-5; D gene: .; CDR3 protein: CSAIVGLETQYF; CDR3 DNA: TGCAGTGCAATCGTGGGGCTTGAGACCCAGTACTTC
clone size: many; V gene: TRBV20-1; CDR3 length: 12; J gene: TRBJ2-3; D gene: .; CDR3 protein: CSLGAHTDTQYF; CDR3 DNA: TGCAGCCTGGGAGCGCACACAGATACGCAGTATTTT
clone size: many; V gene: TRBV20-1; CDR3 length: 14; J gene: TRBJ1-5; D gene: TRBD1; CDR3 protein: CSATGGPGDQPQHF; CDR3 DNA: TGCAGTGCTACAGGGGGACCTGGCGATCAGCCCCAGCATTTT
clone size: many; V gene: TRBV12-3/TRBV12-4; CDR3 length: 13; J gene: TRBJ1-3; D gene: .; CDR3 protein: CASSWNSGNTIYF; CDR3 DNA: TGTGCCAGCAGTTGGAACTCTGGAAACACCATATATTTT
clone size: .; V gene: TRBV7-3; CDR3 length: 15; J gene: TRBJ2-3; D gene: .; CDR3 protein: CASSFTSSPTDTQYF; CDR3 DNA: TGTGCCAGCAGCTTCACGTCCAGTCCCACAGATACGCAGTATTTT
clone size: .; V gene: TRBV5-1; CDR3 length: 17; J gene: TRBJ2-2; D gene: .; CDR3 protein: CAGSLAYLPSNTGELSF; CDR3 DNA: TGCGCCGGCAGCTTGGCCTATCTGCCTAGTAACACCGGGGAGCTGTCTTTT
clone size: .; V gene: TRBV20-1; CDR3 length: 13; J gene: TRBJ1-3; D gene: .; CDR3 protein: CSVPGRAGNTIYF; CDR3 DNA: TGCAGTGTCCCTGGGAGGGCGGGAAACACCATATATTTT
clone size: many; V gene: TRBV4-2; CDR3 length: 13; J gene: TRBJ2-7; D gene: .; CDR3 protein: CASSQDGTGEQYF; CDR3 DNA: TGTGCCAGCAGCCAAGACGGGACGGGAGAGCAGTACTTC
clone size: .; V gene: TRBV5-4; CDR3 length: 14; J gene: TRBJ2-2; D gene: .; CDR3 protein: CATIRRPNTGEMFF; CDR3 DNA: TGTGCCACGATAAGAAGACCGAACACCGGGGAGATGTTTTTT
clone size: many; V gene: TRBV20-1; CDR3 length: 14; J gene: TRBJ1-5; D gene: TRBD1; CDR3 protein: CSASQGGNNQPQHF; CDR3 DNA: TGCAGTGCTAGTCAGGGGGGTAACAATCAGCCCCAGCATTTT
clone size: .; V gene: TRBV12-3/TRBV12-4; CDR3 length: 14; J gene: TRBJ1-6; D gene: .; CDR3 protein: CASSLIDLGQPLHF; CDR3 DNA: TGTGCCAGCAGTTTAATTGACCTAGGTCAACCCCTCCACTTT
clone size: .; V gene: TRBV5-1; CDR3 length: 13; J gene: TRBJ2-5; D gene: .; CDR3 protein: CATRTGELETQYF; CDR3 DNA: TGCGCCACCCGGACGGGGGAATTGGAGACCCAGTACTTC
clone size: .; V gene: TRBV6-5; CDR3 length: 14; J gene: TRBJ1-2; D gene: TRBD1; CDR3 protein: CASGQGRALYGYTF; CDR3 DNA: TGTGCCAGCGGACAGGGCCGAGCCCTCTATGGCTACACGTTC
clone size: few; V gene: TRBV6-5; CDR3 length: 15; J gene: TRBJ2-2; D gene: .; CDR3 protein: CASSYPGASVGELFF; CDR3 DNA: TGTGCCAGCAGTTACCCCGGGGCGAGTGTCGGGGAGCTGTTTTTT
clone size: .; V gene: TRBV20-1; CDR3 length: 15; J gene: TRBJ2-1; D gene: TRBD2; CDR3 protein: CSARVASGGGNEQFF; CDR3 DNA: TGCAGTGCTAGGGTAGCATCGGGAGGAGGGAATGAGCAGTTCTTC
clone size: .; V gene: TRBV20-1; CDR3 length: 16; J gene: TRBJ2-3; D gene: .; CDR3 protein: CSAIKPLTGVTDTQYF; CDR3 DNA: TGCAGTGCTATAAAACCACTAACGGGAGTCACAGATACGCAGTATTTT
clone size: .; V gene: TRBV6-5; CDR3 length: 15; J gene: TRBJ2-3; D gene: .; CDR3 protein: CASCYSGSSTDTQYF; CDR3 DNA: TGTGCCAGCTGTTACAGCGGGTCTAGCACAGATACGCAGTATTTT
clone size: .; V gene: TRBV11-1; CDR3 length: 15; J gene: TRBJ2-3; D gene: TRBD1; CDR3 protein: CASSLSTGSADKQYF; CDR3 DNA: TGTGCCAGCAGCTTATCGACAGGGTCTGCAGATAAGCAGTATTTT
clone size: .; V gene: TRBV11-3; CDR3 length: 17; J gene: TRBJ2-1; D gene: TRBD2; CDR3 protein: CASSSGLAGGPYNEQSF; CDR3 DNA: TGTGCCAGCAGCTCGGGACTAGCGGGGGGGCCCTATAATGAGCAGTCCTTC
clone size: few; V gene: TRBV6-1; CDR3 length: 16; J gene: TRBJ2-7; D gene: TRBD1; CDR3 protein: CASSRDQGQATYEQYF; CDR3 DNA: TGTGCCAGCAGTCGAGATCAGGGACAGGCCACCTACGAGCAGTACTTC
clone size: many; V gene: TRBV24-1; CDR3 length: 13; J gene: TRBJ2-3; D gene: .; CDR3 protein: CATGAESTDTQYF; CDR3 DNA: TGTGCCACCGGCGCAGAAAGCACAGATACGCAGTATTTT
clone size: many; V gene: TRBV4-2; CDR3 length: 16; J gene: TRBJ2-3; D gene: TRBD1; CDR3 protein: CASSQAGQGAGNTQYF; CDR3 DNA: TGTGCCAGCAGCCAAGCCGGCCAGGGGGCGGGAAATACGCAGTATTTT
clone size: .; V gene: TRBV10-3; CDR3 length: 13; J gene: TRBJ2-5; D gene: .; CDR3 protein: CAISIVGEVTQYF; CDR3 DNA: TGTGCCATCAGCATAGTGGGAGAGGTGACCCAGTACTTC
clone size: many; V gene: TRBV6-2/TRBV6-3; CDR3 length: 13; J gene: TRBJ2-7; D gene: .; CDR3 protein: CASSYKGAYEQYF; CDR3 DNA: TGTGCCAGCAGTTATAAGGGGGCCTACGAGCAGTACTTC
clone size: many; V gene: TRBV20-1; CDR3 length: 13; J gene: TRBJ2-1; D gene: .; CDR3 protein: CSARRGRTNEQFF; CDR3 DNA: TGCAGTGCTAGGCGGGGTAGAACCAATGAGCAGTTCTTC
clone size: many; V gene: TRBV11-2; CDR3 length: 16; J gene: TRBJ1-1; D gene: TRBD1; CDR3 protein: CASSLDGFAGGTEAFF; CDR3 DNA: TGTGCCAGCAGCTTAGATGGATTCGCAGGGGGCACTGAAGCTTTCTTT
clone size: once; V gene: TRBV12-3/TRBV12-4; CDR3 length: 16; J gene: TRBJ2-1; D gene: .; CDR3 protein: CARSLPSGTSYNEQFF; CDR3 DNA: TGTGCCAGAAGTCTACCTTCCGGGACAAGCTACAATGAGCAGTTCTTC
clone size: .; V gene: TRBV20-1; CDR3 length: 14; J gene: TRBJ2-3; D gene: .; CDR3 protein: CSTSRSEPTDTQYF; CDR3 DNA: TGCAGTACTAGCCGGAGCGAGCCCACAGATACTCAGTATTTT
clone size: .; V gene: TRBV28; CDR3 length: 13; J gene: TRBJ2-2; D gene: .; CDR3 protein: CASSVGTFGAVFF; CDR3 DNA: .
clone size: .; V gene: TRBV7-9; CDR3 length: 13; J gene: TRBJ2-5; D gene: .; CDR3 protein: CVSRRLLQETQYF; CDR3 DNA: TGTGTCAGCAGAAGGCTCCTCCAAGAGACCCAGTACTTC
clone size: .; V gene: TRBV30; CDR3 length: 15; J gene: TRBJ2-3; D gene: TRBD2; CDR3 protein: CAWSSSGRSTDTHYF; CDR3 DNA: TGTGCCTGGAGTAGTAGCGGGAGAAGCACAGATACGCATTATTTT
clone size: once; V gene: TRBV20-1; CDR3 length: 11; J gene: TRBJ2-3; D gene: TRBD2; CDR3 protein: CSASLADAQYF; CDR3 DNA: TGCAGTGCTAGTCTAGCGGATGCGCAGTATTTT
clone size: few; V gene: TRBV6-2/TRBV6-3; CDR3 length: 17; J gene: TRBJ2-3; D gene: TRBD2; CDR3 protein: CASSYSPSGRSEDTQYF; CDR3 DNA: TGTGCCAGCAGTTACTCACCTAGCGGGAGGTCTGAAGATACGCAGTATTTT
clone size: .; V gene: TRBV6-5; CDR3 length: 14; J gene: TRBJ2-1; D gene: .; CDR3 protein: CASSRGLLGNAQFF; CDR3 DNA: TGTGCCAGCAGTCGGGGGCTCTTGGGCAATGCGCAATTCTTC
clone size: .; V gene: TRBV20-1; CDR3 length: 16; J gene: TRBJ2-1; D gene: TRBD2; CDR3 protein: CSASEASGIRVNEQFF; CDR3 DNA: TGTAGTGCTAGTGAAGCTAGCGGGATAAGGGTCAATGAGCAGTTCTTC
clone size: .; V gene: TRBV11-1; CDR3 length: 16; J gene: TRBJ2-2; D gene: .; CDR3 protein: CASSSREGYRTGELFF; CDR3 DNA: TGTGCCAGCAGCTCCCGAGAGGGATATAGGACCGGGGAGTTGTTTTTT
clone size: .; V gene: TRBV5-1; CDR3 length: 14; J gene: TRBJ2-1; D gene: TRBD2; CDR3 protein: CASSSSGRNNEQFF; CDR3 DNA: TGCGCCAGCAGCTCTAGCGGGAGAAACAATGAGCAGTTCTTC
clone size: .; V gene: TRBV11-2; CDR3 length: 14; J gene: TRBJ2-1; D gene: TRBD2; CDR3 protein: CASALSGTDNVQSF; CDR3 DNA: TGTGCCAGCGCCCTGAGCGGGACTGACAATGTGCAGTCCTTC
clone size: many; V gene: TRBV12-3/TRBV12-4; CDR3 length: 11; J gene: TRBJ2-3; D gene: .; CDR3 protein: CASTHGRKTYF; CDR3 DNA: TGTGCCAGCACTCATGGGAGGAAAACGTATTTT
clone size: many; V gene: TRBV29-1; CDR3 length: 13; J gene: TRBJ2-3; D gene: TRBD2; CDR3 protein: CSAPTSGTDTQYF; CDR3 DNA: TGCAGCGCGCCGACTAGCGGGACAGATACGCAGTATTTT
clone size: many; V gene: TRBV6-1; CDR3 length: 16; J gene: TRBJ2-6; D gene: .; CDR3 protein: CASSRAQSSGANVLTF; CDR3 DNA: TGTGCCAGCAGTCGCGCTCAGAGCTCTGGGGCCAACGTCCTGACTTTC
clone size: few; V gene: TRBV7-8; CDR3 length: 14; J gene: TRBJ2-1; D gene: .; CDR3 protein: CASSSRLGGNEQFF; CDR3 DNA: TGTGCCAGCAGCTCTCGACTAGGTGGAAATGAGCAGTTCTTC